The 11 T cell receptor beta chains below were found in one sample sequenced in a study of blood T cell repertoires in COVID-19. The assay was immunoSEQ multiplex PCR, and TCRdb's table has in-frame clones only and misses some. The data contain over 40,000 clones, more than 70% of them singletons. The sequenced sample consisted of peripheral blood. The receptors were sampled from an elderly man with active COVID-19.

This rearrangement joins TRBV27 to TRBJ2-5, with 7 bases aligning to TRBD1. The CDR3 runs to 17 residues. V gave up 5 bases and J gave up 8 bases; unmatched junction bases: 20. Germline V gene lookup returns CDR1 MNHEY and CDR2 SMNVEV (reference sequence). The CDR3 is CASSPTVRPPGQRTQYF. DNA for the CDR3: TGTGCCAGCAGTCCAACCGTTCGACCTCCGGGACAGAGAACCCAGTACTTC.

V usage is TRBV4-1 and J usage is TRBJ1-3; D call uncertain. CDR1 is MGHRA, CDR2 YSYEKL, per germline. CDR3 size: 17 residues. The ends were cut back, 2 bases at V and 4 bases at J, with 18 bases in the middle. The CDR3 spells CASSQFITRGAGNTIYF. DNA for the CDR3: TGCGCCAGCAGCCAATTTATTACACGGGGTGCAGGAAACACCATATATTTT.

The chain couples TRBV5-1 to TRBJ2-1; 11 bases map to TRBD2. The CDR3 is made up of 17 amino acids. V was pared by 4 bases and J by 1 base, with 7 bases of the junction left unmatched. Looked up from germline, CDR1 is SGHRS and CDR2 is YFSETQ. The CDR3: CASSAAGLAVSYNEQFF. In nucleotides, the CDR3 is TGCGCCAGCAGCGCGGCGGGACTAGCGGTTTCCTACAATGAGCAGTTCTTC.

The chain employs TRBV7-2 and TRBJ2-3, with TRBD2 matching over 7 bases. Trimming cost V 4 bases and J 1 base; bases outside gene matches: 14. The CDR3 is made up of 18 amino acids. Per the germline V gene, CDR1 is SGHTA and CDR2 is FQGNSA. The CDR3 is CASSSSGNIAGRTDTQYF. The CDR3 nucleotides are TGTGCCAGCAGCTCGTCAGGTAACATAGCGGGTCGCACAGATACGCAGTATTTT.

The gene calls are TRBV7-2 and TRBJ1-1; D may be TRBD1 (5 bases). There are 15 residues in the CDR3. From germline, CDR1 is SGHTA and CDR2 FQGNSA. Trimming took 1 base from V and 4 from J, leaving 13 bases between them. The CDR3 protein is CASSLGGGRTTEAFF. The CDR3 region has the DNA TGTGCCAGCAGCTTAGGCGGGGGAAGGACCACTGAAGCTTTCTTT.

The V and J genes are TRBV12-3 or TRBV12-4 and TRBJ2-7, with 7 positions matching TRBD1. The CDR3 contains 13 residues. Unmatched junction bases numbered 4, after V lost 6 bases and J lost 2 bases. CDR3 sequence: CASSTGVPYEQYF. CDR3 bases: TGTGCCAGCAGCACAGGGGTCCCCTACGAGCAGTACTTC.

The J gene is TRBJ2-3, the V gene TRBV2; 11 bases line up with TRBD2. The CDR3 sequence is 16 residues long. CDR1 and CDR2 (germline): SNHLY, FYNNEI. After removal of 3 bases from V and 0 bases from J, the junction contained 2 bases not matched to a gene. CDR3 DNA: TGTGCCAGCAGTGATAGGACTAGCGGGAGCACAGATACGCAGTATTTT. The encoded protein is CASSDRTSGSTDTQYF.

The chain carries TRBV19 and TRBJ1-1, with 11 bases that match TRBD1. The germline CDR1 and CDR2 sequences are LNHDA and SQIVND (reference sequence). V lost 10 bases and J lost 5; bases outside the gene matches: 18. The CDR3 extends over 17 amino acids. The chain's CDR3 is CATNKGTGGDYRTEAFF. The CDR3 DNA follows: TGTGCCACCAACAAGGGGACAGGGGGAGATTATAGGACTGAAGCTTTCTTT.

This clone was detected only once. The chain couples TRBV18 to TRBJ2-1; D call uncertain. V was cut by 4 bases and J by 7 bases, with 11 bases left in between. In germline, CDR1 is KGHSH, CDR2 LQKENI. The CDR3 length is 13 residues. CDR3 in DNA: TGTGCCAGCTCACGAAACAGTGGAAATGAGCAGTTCTTC. Protein sequence: CASSRNSGNEQFF.

The V gene is TRBV4-3, the J gene TRBJ2-1, with 11 nucleotides matching TRBD2. V lost 3 bases to trimming and J lost 10 bases; unmatched junction nucleotides: 14. The CDR3 runs to 17 residues. Looked up from germline, CDR1 is LGHNA and CDR2 is YSLEER. The CDR3 region is CASSQLSGRAGEGEQFF. CDR3 DNA: TGCGCCAGCAGCCAGCTTAGCGGGAGGGCCGGGGAGGGCGAGCAGTTCTTC.

The genes are TRBV25-1 and TRBJ1-3, with a weak D call TRBD1 (5 bases). Per germline, CDR1 MGHDK and CDR2 SYGVNS. CDR3 size: 15 residues. V gave up 6 bases and J gave up 0 bases, with 12 bases separating them. The CDR3 nucleotides are TGTGCCAGCAGCCGCGGGGGGTCCTCTGGAAACACCATATATTTT. It codes for CASSRGGSSGNTIYF. The whole variable domain, filled in from reference TRBV25-1 and TRBJ1-3, reads EADIYQTPRYLVIGTGKKITLECSQTMGHDKMYWYQQDPGMELHLIHYSYGVNSTEKGDLSSESTVSRIRTEHFPLTLESARPSHTSQYLCASSRGGSSGNTIYFGEGSWLTVV.